Described below is a single T cell receptor (beta chain) sequence and its context. The data stem from a study of blood T cell repertoires in COVID-19. Whole-study context: The analysed material was cDNA or gDNA that came from T cells, B-cell-depleted T cells, or PBMCs.

Trimming left V 9 bases short and J 2 bases short, with 11 bases between. The CDR3 is made up of 13 amino acids. From germline, CDR1 is KGHDR and CDR2 SFDVKD. As handled by the study authors: The assay estimated nucleated cells by amplifying reference gene primers. TCRdb's copy holds only in-frame clones and misses some; the assay was immunoSEQ multiplex PCR. D and trimming come from the DNA, and the V and J calls and clone size come from that table. This sample has roughly 200,000 clones, with about 90% found just once. The sample taken for sequencing was peripheral blood. The origin of this receptor is a man aged 18 to 30 with active or convalescent COVID-19. This rearrangement joins TRBV24-1 to TRBJ2-3; D gene unclear. This chain's CDR3 is CATGPRSTDTQYF. In DNA, the CDR3 is TGTGCCACCGGGCCCAGGTCCACAGATACGCAGTATTTT.